This TCR beta chain was sequenced in a study of CD8 T cells in ankylosing spondylitis. Overall study results and limits: Several of the motif variants were reported before in synovial fluid and blood from reactive arthritis. Typical of ankylosing spondylitis blood, it appeared, was a TCR beta motif of under 10 highly homologous variants. The study looked at matched synovial fluid samples from ankylosing spondylitis patients. Disease-linked clones were reported to be significantly enriched there.

The CDR3 totals 16 residues. V was pared by 5 bases and J by 7 bases, with 11 bases of the junction left unmatched. With molecular barcodes, quantitative 5'-RACE was used to make the TCR beta libraries. TCRdb reanalysed the 5' RACE reads using MiXCR and keeps one entry per CDR3 protein. The table has under 950,000 distinct CDR3 sequences, under 20% seen once; the top ten hold over 15%. In the case of this clonotype: What it binds is unknown.

This sequence originates from a male donor with ankylosing spondylitis. The chain uses TRBV12-3 or TRBV12-4 and TRBJ2-1; 10 bases fit TRBD2. Sequenced material: blood, either unsorted or a sorted T cell fraction (not recorded which). The CDR3 coding sequence is TGTGCCAGCAGTCTTCTTAGCGGGAGGTTGGGGAATGAGCAGTTCTTC. This gives the protein CASSLLSGRLGNEQFF.